Presented here are 25 T cell receptor beta chains from one specimen sequenced in a study of molecular identifiers for immune sequencing clone quantification. TCRdb ran MiXCR on the PCR reads and lists one entry per CDR3 protein. The sample lists approximately 550,000 distinct CDR3 sequences; around 23% were seen once. Input material: naive CD8+ T cells from blood, with Jurkat cell RNA spiked in. Subset of the sample: FACS-sorted CD8+CD4-CCR7+CD45RA+ naive T cells. The source is a human donor in good health. Some libraries in this study had Jurkat cell RNA spiked in.

V and J are TRBV6-2 or TRBV6-3 and TRBJ1-4; D not certain. This CDR3 has 15 amino acids. CDR1 is MNHEY, CDR2 SVGEGT, per germline. Trimming shortened V by 6 bases and J by 5 bases, and 16 bases separated the two germline ends. The CDR3 protein is CASRGMADVNEKLFF. The CDR3 coding sequence is TGTGCCAGCAGGGGGATGGCAGACGTAAATGAAAAACTGTTTTTT.

This clonotype has only a few counts. This chain joins TRBV2 and TRBJ2-6, with D unclear. V dropped 3 bases and J dropped 0 bases, with 9 bases sitting between them. Germline V gene sequence: CDR1 SNHLY, CDR2 FYNNEI. The CDR3 is made up of 16 amino acids. CDR3: CASSDPGDSGANVLTF. CDR3 DNA sequence: TGTGCCAGCAGTGACCCAGGAGACTCTGGGGCCAACGTCCTGACTTTC.

The CDR3 spells CASSTIRAGHQPQHF. The CDR3 nucleotides read TGTGCCAGCAGCACCATAAGGGCAGGGCATCAGCCCCAGCATTTT. J is TRBJ1-5 and V is TRBV5-6; D may be TRBD1 (5 bases). V was trimmed by 4 bases and J by 5 bases, leaving 16 bases between them. Germline CDR1 and CDR2: SGHDT and YYEEEE. CDR3 length: 15 amino acids.

This chain uses TRBV7-9 with TRBJ2-1, with 10 bases fitting TRBD2. Germline CDR1 reads SEHNR; CDR2 reads FQNEAQ (reference sequence). This CDR3 contains 18 residues. V lost 1 base to trimming and J lost 7 bases; unmatched junction nucleotides: 13. The CDR3 spells CASSLGGSSGGDLNEQFF. The DNA of the CDR3 is TGTGCCAGCAGCTTAGGGGGTTCTAGCGGGGGAGACCTAAATGAGCAGTTCTTC.

The J gene is TRBJ1-1, the V gene TRBV11-2; no reliable D call. Germline V gene sequence: CDR1 SGHAT, CDR2 FQNNGV. The V end lost 5 bases, the J end lost 4 bases, and 20 bases lay between the germline ends. The CDR3 is made up of 16 amino acids. The CDR3 protein is CASSTSNPHIGTEAFF. For the CDR3, the DNA is TGTGCCAGCAGCACTAGCAACCCTCATATTGGCACTGAAGCTTTCTTT. Supplemented by reference TRBV11-2 and TRBJ1-1, the full variable domain reads EAGVAQSPRYKIIEKRQSVAFWCNPISGHATLYWYQQILGQGPKLLIQFQNNGVVDDSQLPKDRFSAERLKGVDSTLKIQPAKLEDSAVYLCASSTSNPHIGTEAFFGQGTRLTVV.

This clonotype was observed a handful of times. V and J are TRBV7-6 and TRBJ2-7; a weak D match, TRBD2 (6 bases). Trimming took off 5 bases at V and 5 bases at J, with 16 bases between the two ends. Germline V gene data show CDR1 as SGHVS and CDR2 as FNYEAQ. This CDR3 region has 14 residues. CDR3 in DNA: TGTGCCAGCAGCCGCGGTAGCGGCCTCAACGAGCAGTACTTC. It is translated as CASSRGSGLNEQYF. The full variable domain, rest sourced from reference TRBV7-6 and TRBJ2-7, is GAGVSQSPRYKVTKRGQDVALRCDPISGHVSLYWYRQALGQGPEFLTYFNYEAQQDKSGLPNDRFSAERPEGSISTLTIQRTEQRDSAMYRCASSRGSGLNEQYFGPGTRLTVT.

This clonotype was counted between two and nine times. The CDR3 DNA reads TGCGCCAGCAGCCAAGCTGGTACAGCTGGGGAGGCTTTCTTT. It is translated as CASSQAGTAGEAFF. The chain couples TRBV4-1 to TRBJ1-1; D ambiguous. The germline CDR1 and CDR2 sequences are MGHRA and YSYEKL. This CDR3 region has 14 residues. V shed 1 base and J shed 11 bases, with 17 bases lying between them.

This clonotype was recorded many times. The chain carries TRBV12-3 or TRBV12-4 and TRBJ1-5, with no clear D. V was trimmed by 2 bases and J by 7 bases, leaving 15 bases between them. There are 15 residues in the CDR3. This chain's CDR3 is CASSLSSVGRQPQHF. The CDR3, as DNA: TGTGCCAGCAGTTTATCTTCAGTGGGCCGGCAGCCCCAGCATTTT.

In DNA, the CDR3 is TGTGCCAGCACATCAGGGTACGGAGCTTTCTTT. Residues: CASTSGYGAFF. The rearrangement joins TRBV28 to TRBJ1-1; tentative D call: TRBD1 (5 bases). The CDR3 consists of 11 residues. Germline assignment: CDR1 MDHEN and CDR2 SYDVKM. The germline V and J ends were trimmed by 7 bases and 10 bases, with 13 bases remaining between them.

Details on this clonotype: A read error may explain this, as a much larger clone is one base away. This rearrangement joins TRBV6-6 to TRBJ2-7; 9 bases align to TRBD1. This CDR3 has 19 amino acids. CDR1 is MNHNY, CDR2 SVGAGI, per germline (reference sequence). The J segment lost 5 bases and the V segment lost 4 bases, leaving 21 bases of the junction unmatched. The CDR3 reads CASSCHDSPGTGPGDEQYF. CDR3 DNA: TGTGCCAGCAGTTGCCACGACAGTCCCGGGACAGGGCCGGGGGACGAGCAGTACTTC.

As to this clonotype: This may stem from a read error, because a much larger clone lies one nucleotide away. The chain couples TRBV7-8 to TRBJ1-1; unclear D gene. The germline CDR1 and CDR2 sequences are SGHVS and FQNEAQ. The CDR3 contains 14 residues. CDR3 bases: TGTGCCAACAGCCCCGACACGATGAACACTGAAGCTTTCTTT. The encoded protein is CANSPDTMNTEAFF. The full variable domain, its missing parts supplied by reference TRBV7-8 and TRBJ1-1, is GAGVSQSPRYKVAKRGQDVALRCDPISGHVSLFWYQQALGQGPEFLTYFQNEAQLDKSGLPSDRFFAERPEGSVSTLKIQRTQQEDSAVYLCANSPDTMNTEAFFGQGTRLTVV.

There are a few counts of this clonotype. DNA for the CDR3: TGTGCCAGCAGCCCCGGTGCCCCCAAGGGTAATGAAAAACTGTTTTTT. This codes for CASSPGAPKGNEKLFF. J is TRBJ1-4 and V is TRBV11-2; no clear D gene. The CDR3 has 16 amino acids. The germline V and J ends were trimmed by 5 bases and 4 bases, with 17 bases remaining between them. Germline V gene data show CDR1 as SGHAT and CDR2 as FQNNGV. The whole variable domain, filled in from reference TRBV11-2 and TRBJ1-4, reads EAGVAQSPRYKIIEKRQSVAFWCNPISGHATLYWYQQILGQGPKLLIQFQNNGVVDDSQLPKDRFSAERLKGVDSTLKIQPAKLEDSAVYLCASSPGAPKGNEKLFFGSGTQLSVL.

This chain links TRBV27 with TRBJ2-7; 8 bases agree with TRBD2. With V trimmed by 5 bases and J by 7 bases, 7 bases remained unmatched. Germline loops: CDR1 MNHEY, CDR2 SMNVEV (reference sequence). This CDR3 is 13 amino acids long. CDR3 residues: CASSIVLAGEQYF. CDR3 bases: TGTGCCAGCAGTATAGTTTTAGCGGGGGAGCAGTACTTC.

This clonotype occurred a few times. The gene calls are TRBV9 and TRBJ2-7, with D unresolved. The CDR3 has 17 amino acids. Looked up from germline, CDR1 is SGDLS and CDR2 is YYNGEE. V gave up 3 bases and J gave up 2 bases, with 21 bases separating them. The CDR3 DNA reads TGTGCCAGCAGCGCGGACCCTGGCCGGATCAATCCCTACGAGCAGTACTTC. Protein sequence: CASSADPGRINPYEQYF. Using reference TRBV9 and TRBJ2-7 for the parts outside the CDR3, the full variable domain is DSGVTQTPKHLITATGQRVTLRCSPRSGDLSVYWYQQSLDQGLQFLIQYYNGEERAKGNILERFSAQQFPDLHSELNLSSLELGDSALYFCASSADPGRINPYEQYFGPGTRLTVT.

This clonotype was seen repeatedly, ten times or more. The junction does not match germline at one end; this may be a read error. The chain couples TRBV2 to TRBJ1-1, with D perhaps TRBD1 (6 bases). Germline CDR1 reads SNHLY; CDR2 reads FYNNEI. This CDR3 is built from 15 residues. CDR3 nucleotide sequence: TGTGCCAGCCGTGAAATCGGGGGCCCGAACACTGAAGCTTTCTTT. Translation gives CASREIGGPNTEAFF.

V is TRBV7-2 and J is TRBJ2-5; 16 bases match TRBD2. This CDR3 spans 19 amino acids. The germline V gene encodes CDR1 SGHTA and CDR2 FQGNSA. J lost 7 bases, V lost 5 bases, and 16 bases had no gene match. DNA of the CDR3: TGTGCCAGCAGCCCAGGGACTAGCGGGAGGGCCTTGACTCTCGGGACCCAGTACTTC. Encoded protein: CASSPGTSGRALTLGTQYF. Full variable domain (remainder filled in from reference TRBV7-2 and TRBJ2-5): GAGVSQSPSNKVTEKGKDVELRCDPISGHTALYWYRQSLGQGLEFLIYFQGNSAPDKSGLPSDRFSAERTGGSVSTLTIQRTQQEDSAVYLCASSPGTSGRALTLGTQYFGPGTRLLVL.

This clonotype was counted ten times or more. CDR3 DNA sequence: TGTGCCAGCAGTTTGGACAGGGGGCTAGAGACCCAGTACTTC. Translated, it gives CASSLDRGLETQYF. J is TRBJ2-5 and V is TRBV28; 11 bases fit TRBD1. The germline CDR1 and CDR2 sequences are MDHEN and SYDVKM. V gave up 3 bases and J gave up 4 bases; unmatched junction bases: 1. This CDR3 contains 14 residues.

The chain has TRBV5-1 and TRBJ2-7; 9 positions match TRBD2. Germline V gene lookup returns CDR1 SGHRS and CDR2 YFSETQ. This CDR3 comprises 15 residues. V shed 0 bases, J shed 5 bases, and the junction held 6 bases outside the gene matches. The CDR3 DNA reads TGCGCCAGCAGCTTGGGGTCTAGCGGGACCCACGAGCAGTACTTC. It specifies CASSLGSSGTHEQYF. The variable domain in full, completed from reference TRBV5-1 and TRBJ2-7, reads KAGVTQTPRYLIKTRGQQVTLSCSPISGHRSVSWYQQTPGQGLQFLFEYFSETQRNKGNFPGRFSGRQFSNSRSEMNVSTLELGDSALYLCASSLGSSGTHEQYFGPGTRLTVT.

This clonotype came up a few times. No conserved phenylalanine or tryptophan is present at the end of the CDR3, so a read error is the likely explanation. The gene calls are TRBV7-2 and TRBJ2-1; tentatively, D is TRBD1 (5 bases). Trimming left V 3 bases short and J 6 bases short, with 12 bases between. CDR1 and CDR2 (germline): SGHTA, FQGNSA. This CDR3 has 14 residues. The CDR3 loop is CASSFLQVANEQFL. Written as DNA, the CDR3 is TGTGCCAGCAGCTTCCTACAGGTGGCCAATGAGCAGTTCCTC.

In this sample, this clonotype turned up a few times. The genes are TRBV24-1 and TRBJ2-2; D not resolved. The germline V gene encodes CDR1 KGHDR and CDR2 SFDVKD. The CDR3 has 14 residues. V was pared by 7 bases and J by 2 bases, with 10 bases between. Here the CDR3 reads CATRESGNTGELFF. The CDR3 nucleotides are TGTGCCACCAGAGAGAGTGGTAACACCGGGGAGCTGTTTTTT.

This clonotype was observed at least ten times. The chain employs TRBV20-1 and TRBJ1-4; the match to TRBD1 covers 7 bases. This CDR3 has 16 amino acids. Trimming took 0 bases from V and 2 from J; bases not matched to a gene: 6. Germline V gives CDR1 DFQATT, CDR2 SNEGSKA (reference sequence). CDR3 sequence reads: CSAREEGAVTNEKLFF. DNA for the CDR3: TGCAGTGCTAGAGAGGAGGGGGCGGTGACTAATGAAAAACTGTTTTTT.

Remarks on this clonotype: Because the CDR3 is missing its conserved closing phenylalanine or tryptophan, this is likely a read error. The chain has TRBV7-8 and TRBJ1-5; TRBD1 aligns across 10 bases. Looked up from germline, CDR1 is SGHVS and CDR2 is FQNEAQ. V lost 6 bases to trimming and J lost 2 bases; unmatched junction nucleotides: 4. This CDR3 spans 15 amino acids. CDR3 residues: CASSQTGGGNQPQHS. CDR3 bases: TGTGCCAGCAGTCAGACAGGGGGCGGCAATCAGCCCCAGCATTCT.

About this clonotype: A much larger clone lies a single base off, so this may be a read error. V and J are TRBV20-1 and TRBJ1-5, with a possible D match to TRBD1 (5 bases). The CDR3 is 16 amino acids. Germline CDR1 is DFQATT and CDR2 is SNEGSKA (reference sequence). The CDR3 nucleotides read TGCAGTGCTAGAGATGGGGCAGGGTTTAGCAATCGGCCCCAGCATTTT. Translated, it gives CSARDGAGFSNRPQHF.

This rearrangement joins TRBV20-1 to TRBJ2-5; the match to TRBD1 covers 10 bases. With 6 bases clipped from V and 3 bases from J, the junction kept 7 bases outside the gene matches. The CDR3 is 14 residues long. Per germline, CDR1 DFQATT and CDR2 SNEGSKA (reference sequence). The DNA of the CDR3 is TGCAGTGCCAACACCGGGACAGGGGAAGAGACCCAGTACTTC. Amino acid sequence: CSANTGTGEETQYF.

The chain employs TRBV7-9 and TRBJ1-2; D might be TRBD1 (6 bases). The CDR3 spans 15 residues. The germline V gene encodes CDR1 SEHNR and CDR2 FQNEAQ (reference sequence). V gave up 6 bases and J gave up 4 bases, with 18 bases separating them. The CDR3 DNA reads as TGTGCCAGCAGTCCTACAGGGCCGGAGGGCTATGGCTACACCTTC. This encodes CASSPTGPEGYGYTF.